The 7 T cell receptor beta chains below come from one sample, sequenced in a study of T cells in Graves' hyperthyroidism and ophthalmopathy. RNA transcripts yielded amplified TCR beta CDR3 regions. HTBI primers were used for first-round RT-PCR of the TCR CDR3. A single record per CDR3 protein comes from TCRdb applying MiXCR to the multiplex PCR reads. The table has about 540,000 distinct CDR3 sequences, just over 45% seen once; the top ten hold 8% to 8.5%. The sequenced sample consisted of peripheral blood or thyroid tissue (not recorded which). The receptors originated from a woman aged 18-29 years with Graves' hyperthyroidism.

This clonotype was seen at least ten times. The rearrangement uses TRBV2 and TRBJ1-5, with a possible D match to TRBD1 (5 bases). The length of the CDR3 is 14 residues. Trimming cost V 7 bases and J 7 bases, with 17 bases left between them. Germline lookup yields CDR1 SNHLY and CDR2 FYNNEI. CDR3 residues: CASIRDGGQQPQHF. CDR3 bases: TGTGCCAGCATCCGGGACGGAGGGCAGCAGCCCCAGCATTTT.

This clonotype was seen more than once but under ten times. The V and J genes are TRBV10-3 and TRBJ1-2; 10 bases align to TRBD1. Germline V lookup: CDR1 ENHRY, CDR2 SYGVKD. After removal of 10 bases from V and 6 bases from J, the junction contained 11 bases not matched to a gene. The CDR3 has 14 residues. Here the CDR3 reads CASRKTGGADGYTF. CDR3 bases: TGTGCCAGCAGAAAGACAGGGGGCGCTGATGGCTACACCTTC.

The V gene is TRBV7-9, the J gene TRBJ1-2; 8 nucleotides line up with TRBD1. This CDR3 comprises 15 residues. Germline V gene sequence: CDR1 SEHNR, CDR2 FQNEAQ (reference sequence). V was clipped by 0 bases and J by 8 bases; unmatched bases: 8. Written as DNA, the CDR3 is TGTGCCAGCAGCTTAGCGGACAGGGAATGGAACGGCTACACCTTC. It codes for CASSLADREWNGYTF.

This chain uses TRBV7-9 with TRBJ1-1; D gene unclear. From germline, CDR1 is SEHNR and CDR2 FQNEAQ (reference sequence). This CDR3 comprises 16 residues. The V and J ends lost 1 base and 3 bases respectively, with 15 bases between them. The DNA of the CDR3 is TGTGCCAGCAGCTTAGATTTTTGGGGTGGGGACACTGAAGCTTTCTTT. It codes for CASSLDFWGGDTEAFF.

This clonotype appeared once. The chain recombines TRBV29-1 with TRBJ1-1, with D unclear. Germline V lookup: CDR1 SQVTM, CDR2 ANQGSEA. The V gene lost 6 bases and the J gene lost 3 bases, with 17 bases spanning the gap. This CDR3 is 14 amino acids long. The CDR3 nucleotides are TGCAGCGTCGGTGGTGGAGGGCGGGACACTGAAGCTTTCTTT. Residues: CSVGGGGRDTEAFF. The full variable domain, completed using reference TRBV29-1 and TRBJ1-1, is SAVISQKPSRDICQRGTSLTIQCQVDSQVTMMFWYRQQPGQSLTLIATANQGSEATYESGFVIDKFPISRPNLTFSTLTVSNMSPEDSSIYLCSVGGGGRDTEAFFGQGTRLTVV.

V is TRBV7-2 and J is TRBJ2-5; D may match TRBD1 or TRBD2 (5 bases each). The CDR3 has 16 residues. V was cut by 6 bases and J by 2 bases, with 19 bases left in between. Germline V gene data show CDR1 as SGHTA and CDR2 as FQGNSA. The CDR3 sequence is CASRSPAVGPQETQYF. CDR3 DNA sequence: TGTGCCAGCAGGTCACCAGCGGTGGGGCCGCAAGAGACCCAGTACTTC.

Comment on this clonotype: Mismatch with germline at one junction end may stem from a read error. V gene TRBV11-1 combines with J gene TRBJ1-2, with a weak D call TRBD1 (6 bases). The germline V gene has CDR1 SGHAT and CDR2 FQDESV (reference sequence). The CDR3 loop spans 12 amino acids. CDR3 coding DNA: TGCGCCAGCAGCTCGCAGGGGCCTGGCTACACCTTC. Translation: CASSSQGPGYTF.